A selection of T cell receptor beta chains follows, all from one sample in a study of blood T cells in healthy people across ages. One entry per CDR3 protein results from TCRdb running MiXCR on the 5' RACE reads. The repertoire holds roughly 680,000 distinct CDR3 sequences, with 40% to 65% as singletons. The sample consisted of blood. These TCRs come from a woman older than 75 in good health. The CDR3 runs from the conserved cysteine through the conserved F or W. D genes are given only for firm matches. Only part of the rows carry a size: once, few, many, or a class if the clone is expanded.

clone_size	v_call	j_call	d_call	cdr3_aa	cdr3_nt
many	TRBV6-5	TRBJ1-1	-	CASSYLSGSEAFF	TGTGCCAGCAGTTACCTCTCGGGCAGTGAAGCTTTCTTT
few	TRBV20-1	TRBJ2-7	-	CSARVTSGRSFDEQYF	TGCAGTGCTAGAGTTACCAGCGGCAGATCTTTTGACGAGCAGTACTTC
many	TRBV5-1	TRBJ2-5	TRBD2	CASSFGGLEETQYF	TGCGCCAGCAGCTTTGGAGGACTAGAAGAGACCCAGTACTTC
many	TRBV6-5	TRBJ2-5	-	CASSYSNPGEETQYF	TGTGCCAGCAGTTACTCGAACCCAGGAGAAGAGACCCAGTACTTC
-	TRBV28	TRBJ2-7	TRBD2	CASRSGQREVGEQYF	TGTGCCAGCAGGTCGGGGCAGCGGGAGGTGGGCGAGCAGTACTTC
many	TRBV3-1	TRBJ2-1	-	CASSQDPAYNEQFF	TGTGCCAGCAGCCAAGATCCGGCATACAATGAGCAGTTCTTC
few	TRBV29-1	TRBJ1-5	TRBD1	CSAGTANQPQHF	TGCAGCGCTGGGACAGCCAATCAGCCCCAGCATTTT
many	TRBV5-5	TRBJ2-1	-	CASSFNRVGEQFF	TGTGCCAGCAGCTTTAATCGGGTTGGGGAGCAGTTCTTC
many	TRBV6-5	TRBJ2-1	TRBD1	CASSYRGQGYNEQFF	TGTGCCAGCAGTTACCGGGGACAGGGGTACAATGAGCAGTTCTTC
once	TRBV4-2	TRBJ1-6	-	CASSPSSGPPLHF	TGTGCCAGCAGCCCATCCTCGGGGCCACCCCTCCACTTT
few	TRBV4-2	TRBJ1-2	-	CASRKSPDNYGYTF	TGTGCCAGCAGGAAGAGCCCGGATAACTATGGCTACACCTTC
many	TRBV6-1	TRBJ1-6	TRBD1	CASSESQGLKNSPLHF	TGTGCCAGCAGTGAATCACAGGGGCTGAAGAATTCACCCCTCCACTTT
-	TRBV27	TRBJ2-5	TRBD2	CASTMLGIGGSSYNEQYF	TGTGCCAGCACCATGTTGGGAATCGGGGGGAGTAGCTACAATGAGCAGTACTTC
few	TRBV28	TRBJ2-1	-	CASSLITPKSSYNEQFF	TGTGCCAGCAGTTTAATTACCCCAAAGAGCTCCTACAATGAGCAGTTCTTC
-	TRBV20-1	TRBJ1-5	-	CSGHTGISNQPQHF	TGCAGTGGACACACAGGGATTAGCAATCAGCCCCAGCATTTT
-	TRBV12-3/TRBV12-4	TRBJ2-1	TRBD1	CASTRTGEGNEQFF	TGTGCCAGCACTCGGACAGGGGAGGGCAATGAGCAGTTCTTC
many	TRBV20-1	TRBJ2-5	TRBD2	CSALRRDSGSVETQYF	TGCAGTGCTTTAAGACGGGATAGCGGGAGCGTAGAGACCCAGTACTTC
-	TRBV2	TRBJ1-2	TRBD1	CASSPPGQGASYGYTF	TGTGCCAGCAGCCCCCCCGGGCAGGGGGCCTCCTATGGCTACACCTTC
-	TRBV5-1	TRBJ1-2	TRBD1	CASSLDGVGTADGYTF	TGCGCCAGCAGCTTGGATGGAGTAGGGACAGCCGATGGCTACACCTTC
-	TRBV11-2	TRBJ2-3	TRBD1	CASSTNRDDRGTDAQYF	TGTGCCAGCAGCACCAACAGGGACGACAGGGGAACAGATGCGCAGTATTTT
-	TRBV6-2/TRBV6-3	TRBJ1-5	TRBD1	CASRWDRGEHQPQHF	TGTGCCAGCCGCTGGGACAGAGGGGAGCATCAGCCCCAGCATTTT
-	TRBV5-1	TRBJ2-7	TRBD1	CASSFLPGQNYEQYF	TGCGCCAGCAGCTTCCTTCCGGGACAGAACTACGAGCAGTACTTC
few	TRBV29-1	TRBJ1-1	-	CSVQGGGAGTEAFF	TGCAGCGTTCAAGGGGGGGGCGCGGGCACTGAAGCTTTCTTT
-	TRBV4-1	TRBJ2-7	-	CASSQQQGYEQYF	TGCGCCAGCAGCCAACAACAGGGATACGAGCAGTACTTC
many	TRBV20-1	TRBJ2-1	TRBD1	CSAKRQGPYNEQFF	TGCAGTGCTAAAAGACAGGGCCCCTACAATGAGCAGTTCTTC
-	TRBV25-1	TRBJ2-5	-	CASSEFMGTWETQYF	TGTGCCAGCAGTGAATTTATGGGGACGTGGGAGACCCAGTACTTC
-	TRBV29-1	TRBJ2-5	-	CSVGHVRQETQYF	TGCAGCGTTGGACACGTTCGACAAGAGACCCAGTACTTC
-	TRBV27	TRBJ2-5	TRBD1	CASSLSTGLQETQYF	TGTGCCAGCAGTTTGTCGACAGGGCTCCAAGAGACCCAGTACTTC
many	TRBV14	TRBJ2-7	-	CASSQELRGYEQYF	TGTGCCAGCAGCCAAGAGTTGCGGGGTTACGAGCAGTACTTC
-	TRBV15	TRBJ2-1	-	CATSRDPETYNEQFF	TGTGCCACCAGCAGAGATCCCGAGACCTACAATGAGCAGTTCTTC
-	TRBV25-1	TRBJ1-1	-	CASSELSGGAKAFF	TGTGCCAGCAGTGAATTGAGCGGGGGCGCGAAAGCTTTCTTT
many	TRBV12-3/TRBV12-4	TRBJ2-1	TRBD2	CASSFSGGSNEQFF	TGTGCCAGCAGTTTTAGCGGGGGGTCTAATGAGCAGTTCTTC
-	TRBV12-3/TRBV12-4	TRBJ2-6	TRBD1	CASSASGGISSGANVLTF	TGTGCCAGCAGTGCCTCAGGGGGCATCAGCTCTGGGGCCAACGTCCTGACTTTC
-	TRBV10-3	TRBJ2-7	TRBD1	CAIRQGNEQYF	TGTGCCATCAGACAGGGGAACGAGCAGTACTTC
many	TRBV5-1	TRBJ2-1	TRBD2	CASSLFLIAGVSEQFF	TGCGCCAGCAGCTTGTTCTTAATAGCGGGGGTGAGTGAGCAGTTCTTC
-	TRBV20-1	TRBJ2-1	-	CSAREKMTPGAYNEQFF	TGCAGTGCTAGAGAAAAGATGACACCGGGAGCCTACAATGAGCAGTTCTTC
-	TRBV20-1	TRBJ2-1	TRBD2	CSAVSGVWEQFF	TGCAGTGCCGTCAGCGGGGTATGGGAGCAGTTCTTC
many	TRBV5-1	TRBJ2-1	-	CASSPDPSNEQFF	TGCGCCAGCAGCCCTGATCCTTCCAATGAGCAGTTCTTC
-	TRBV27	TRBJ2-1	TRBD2	CASRPSGSSYNEQFF	TGTGCCAGCAGGCCGAGCGGGAGCTCCTACAATGAGCAGTTCTTC
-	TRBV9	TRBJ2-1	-	CASSVYGDEQFF	TGTGCCAGCAGCGTATATGGGGATGAGCAGTTCTTC
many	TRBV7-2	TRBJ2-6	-	CASSVQGGNVLTF	TGTGCCAGCAGCGTTCAGGGAGGTAACGTCCTGACTTTC
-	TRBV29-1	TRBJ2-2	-	CSVERANTGELFF	TGCAGCGTCGAAAGGGCGAACACCGGGGAGCTGTTTTTT
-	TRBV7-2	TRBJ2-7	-	CASSRKEQGLSYEQYF	TGTGCCAGCAGCAGAAAGGAACAGGGCCTCTCCTACGAGCAGTACTTC
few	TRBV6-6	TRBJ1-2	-	CASSYSRDTGNYGYTF	TGTGCCAGCAGTTACTCGAGGGACACCGGAAACTATGGCTACACCTTC
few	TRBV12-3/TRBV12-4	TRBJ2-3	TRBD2	CASSPWREADTQYF	TGTGCCAGCAGTCCGTGGCGGGAGGCAGATACGCAGTATTTT
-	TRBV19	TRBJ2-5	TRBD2	CASSSRTSGSRLEQETQYF	TGTGCCAGTAGTTCGAGGACTAGCGGGAGTAGGCTGGAACAAGAGACCCAGTACTTC
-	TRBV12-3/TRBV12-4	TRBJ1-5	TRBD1	CASSFLGQGLSNQPQHF	TGTGCCAGCAGTTTTCTCGGACAGGGATTGAGCAATCAGCCCCAGCATTTT
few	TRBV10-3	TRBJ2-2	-	CAIKGGLHTGELFF	TGTGCCATCAAGGGGGGACTGCACACCGGGGAGCTGTTTTTT
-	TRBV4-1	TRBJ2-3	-	CASSQGLAMDTQYF	TGCGCCAGCAGCCAAGGGCTAGCGATGGATACGCAGTATTTT
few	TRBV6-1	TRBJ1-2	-	CASSEHNNYGYTF	TGTGCCAGCAGTGAACACAATAACTATGGCTACACCTTC
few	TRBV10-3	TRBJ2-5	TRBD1	CAISTPTGGQETQYF	TGTGCCATCAGTACCCCCACAGGGGGCCAAGAGACCCAGTACTTC
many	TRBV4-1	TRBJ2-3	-	CASSQRPLEAGGTDTQYF	TGCGCCAGCAGCCAACGACCTCTCGAGGCGGGTGGGACAGATACGCAGTATTTT
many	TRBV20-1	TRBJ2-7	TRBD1	CSARDHNRGYEQYF	TGCAGTGCTAGAGATCACAACAGGGGCTACGAGCAGTACTTC